This entry lists 17 T cell receptor beta chains sequenced from one sample in a study of T cells in Graves' hyperthyroidism and ophthalmopathy. Authors of the study amplified TCR beta CDR3 regions from RNA transcripts. During a first-round RT-PCR of the TCR CDR3, the HTBI primer set was used. One entry per CDR3 protein, called by TCRdb with MiXCR from the multiplex PCR reads. This repertoire shows over 200,000 distinct CDR3 sequences, approximately 20% found once; its top ten account for 44%. Sequenced: blood. All receptors come from a man between 35 and 55 years old with Graves' hyperthyroidism.

This clonotype was detected only a few times. The CDR3 nucleotides read TGTGCCAGCAGTAACAGGGGGCTTTACGAGCAGTACTTC. It specifies CASSNRGLYEQYF. V gene TRBV6-1 combines with J gene TRBJ2-7, with 9 bases lining up with TRBD1. V lost 5 bases, J lost 4 bases, and 3 bases stayed unmatched. The CDR3 contains 13 residues. Germline V gives CDR1 MNHNS, CDR2 SASEGT.

This chain joins TRBV12-3 or TRBV12-4 and TRBJ2-1, with 7 nucleotides matching TRBD1. This CDR3 has 20 amino acids. V lost 2 bases, J lost 4 bases, and 20 bases stayed unmatched. The DNA of the CDR3 is TGTGCCAGCAGTTTAAGGGCCTTGGGTGTACCGGGACAGTTATACAATGAGCAGTTCTTC. This sequence encodes CASSLRALGVPGQLYNEQFF.

The sample holds many counts of this clonotype. The gene calls are TRBV28 and TRBJ2-7, with D perhaps given as TRBD1 or TRBD2 (5 bases each). The CDR3 spans 14 residues. V was clipped by 3 bases and J by 3 bases, with 12 bases between them. Germline V gene sequence: CDR1 MDHEN, CDR2 SYDVKM. CDR3 coding DNA: TGTGCCAGCAGTTTGGGGGTTATCGTCTACGAGCAGTACTTC. Translating it yields CASSLGVIVYEQYF.

This chain connects TRBV10-2 to TRBJ1-1; 7 bases fit TRBD1. Per germline, CDR1 WSHSY and CDR2 SAAADI. This CDR3 region has 16 residues. The trim removed 8 bases at V and 4 bases at J, leaving 16 bases unmatched. CDR3 region: CASSGGGRSPSTEAFF. In nucleotides, the CDR3 is TGCGCCAGCTCAGGGGGGGGGCGAAGTCCCTCCACTGAAGCTTTCTTT.

This chain links TRBV18 with TRBJ1-2; D is unclear. Trimming removed 2 bases at V and 6 bases at J, with 4 bases between. This CDR3 is built from 11 residues. Per germline, CDR1 KGHSH and CDR2 LQKENI. The CDR3 DNA reads TGTGCCAGCTCACCAGGGGATGGCTACACCTTC. Amino acid sequence: CASSPGDGYTF.

The sample holds a few counts of this clonotype. The CDR3: CASRLFSGANVLTF. The CDR3, as DNA: TGTGCCAGCAGGCTATTTTCTGGGGCCAACGTCCTGACTTTC. This chain joins TRBV3-1 and TRBJ2-6; no definite D call. V lost 6 bases and J lost 1, with 7 bases in between. This CDR3 comprises 14 residues. Germline V CDR1 and CDR2: LGHDT, YNNKEL (reference sequence).

This clonotype was seen a few times. The rearrangement joins TRBV18 to TRBJ2-7; 8 bases match TRBD1. V gave up 3 bases and J gave up 3 bases; unmatched junction bases: 7. The CDR3 extends over 15 amino acids. The V gene's germline CDR1 is KGHSH and CDR2 LQKENI. CDR3 sequence reads: CASSPTTGGFYEQYF. The CDR3, as DNA: TGTGCCAGCTCACCGACAACAGGGGGATTCTACGAGCAGTACTTC.

This clonotype was detected ten times or more. The V gene is TRBV5-8, the J gene TRBJ1-1; D is perhaps TRBD1 (6 bases). This CDR3 has 14 residues. CDR1 is SGHTS, CDR2 YDEGEE, per germline. V was trimmed by 4 bases and J by 1 base, leaving 11 bases between them. The CDR3 region has the DNA TGTGCCAGCAGCCGGGACATTTCGAACACTGAAGCTTTCTTT. It encodes CASSRDISNTEAFF.

Many counts were recorded for this clonotype. V is TRBV20-1 and J is TRBJ2-7; TRBD2 matches at 9 bases. Per the germline V gene, CDR1 is DFQATT and CDR2 is SNEGSKA (reference sequence). Germline trimming cut 1 base from V and 3 bases from J; bases unmatched to any gene: 7. This CDR3 region has 15 residues. CDR3 protein: CSARVLTSGIYEQYF. CDR3 coding DNA: TGCAGTGCTAGAGTTTTGACTAGCGGAATCTACGAGCAGTACTTC.

This clonotype was found many times. This chain links TRBV15 with TRBJ2-5, with D perhaps matching TRBD2 (6 bases). V lost 1 base and J lost 0, with 9 bases in between. The germline V gene encodes CDR1 LNHNV and CDR2 YYDKDF (reference sequence). The CDR3 loop spans 15 amino acids. The CDR3 region has the DNA TGTGCCACCAGCAGAGTACCGGGAGACCAAGAGACCCAGTACTTC. Translation: CATSRVPGDQETQYF.

This clonotype was recorded at least ten times. CDR3 nucleotide sequence: TGTGCCACCGGAGCGGGACTAGCGGCGCCCCAGTACTTC. Translated, it gives CATGAGLAAPQYF. The chain links TRBV24-1 to TRBJ2-5; 11 positions agree with TRBD2. The germline CDR1 and CDR2 sequences are KGHDR and SFDVKD. The CDR3 is 13 residues long. V trimming: 9 bases; J trimming: 9 bases; junction bases outside the gene matches: 8.

At least ten counts were recorded for this clonotype. The rearrangement joins TRBV5-1 to TRBJ2-7; 8 positions match TRBD1. Germline CDR1 is SGHRS and CDR2 is YFSETQ. The CDR3 contains 15 residues. The trim removed 1 base at V and 5 bases at J, leaving 8 bases unmatched. CDR3: CASSLTDRGFHEQYF. The CDR3 region has the DNA TGCGCCAGCAGCTTGACCGACAGGGGTTTCCACGAGCAGTACTTC.

The chain recombines TRBV9 with TRBJ2-7; D perhaps matches TRBD1 (6 bases). This CDR3 is built from 15 residues. The V and J ends lost 4 bases and 5 bases respectively, with 19 bases between them. The V gene's germline CDR1 is SGDLS and CDR2 YYNGEE. The CDR3 coding sequence is TGTGCCAGCAGCTGGGGTCTGGGCCAGGGGAACGAGCAGTACTTC. Its protein is CASSWGLGQGNEQYF. Based on the CDR3 plus reference TRBV9 and TRBJ2-7, the full variable domain is DSGVTQTPKHLITATGQRVTLRCSPRSGDLSVYWYQQSLDQGLQFLIQYYNGEERAKGNILERFSAQQFPDLHSELNLSSLELGDSALYFCASSWGLGQGNEQYFGPGTRLTVT.

This clonotype was detected many times. CDR3 residues: CAISESWATGVRDEQFF. CDR3 coding DNA: TGTGCCATCAGTGAGAGCTGGGCTACCGGGGTTAGGGATGAGCAGTTCTTC. This chain joins TRBV10-3 and TRBJ2-1, with D perhaps TRBD2 (5 bases). With 2 bases removed from V and 8 bases from J, the gap between germline ends came to 22 bases. The CDR3 has 17 amino acids. Germline lookup yields CDR1 ENHRY and CDR2 SYGVKD.

This clonotype was detected a few times. The V and J genes are TRBV20-1 and TRBJ2-6; no clear D. The CDR3 runs 14 residues. CDR1 DFQATT and CDR2 SNEGSKA come from the germline V gene (reference sequence). V was trimmed by 6 bases and J by 0 bases, leaving 9 bases between them. The CDR3 sequence is CSARSNSGANVLTF. For the CDR3, the DNA is TGCAGTGCAAGGTCGAACTCTGGGGCCAACGTCCTGACTTTC.

This clonotype was detected only a few times. The chain links TRBV4-1 to TRBJ1-2; unclear D gene. V shed 0 bases and J shed 2 bases, with 19 bases lying between them. The length of the CDR3 is 18 residues. Germline V lookup: CDR1 MGHRA, CDR2 YSYEKL. Here the CDR3 DNA reads TGCGCCAGCAGCCAAGAAAGTGCAGCCTCCCAGCTAAACTATGGCTACACCTTC. This gives the protein CASSQESAASQLNYGYTF.

This clonotype showed up many times. This chain uses TRBV24-1 with TRBJ2-7; no firm D call. The CDR3 spans 13 residues. V was trimmed by 5 bases and J by 2 bases, leaving 9 bases between them. Per the germline V gene, CDR1 is KGHDR and CDR2 is SFDVKD. CDR3 residues: CATSGSPTYEQYF. The CDR3 DNA follows: TGTGCCACCAGTGGTTCACCCACCTACGAGCAGTACTTC.